The sequence of this T cell receptor (beta chain) was determined in a study of T cell responses to AZD1222 COVID-19 vaccine. On this clone itself: The antigen is unknown.

Overall study findings and caveats: Breadth and depth of Spike-specific TCRs rose after two AZD1222 doses.

Germline V gene sequence: CDR1 SEHNR, CDR2 FQNEAQ (reference sequence). Trimming took 4 bases from V and 4 from J, leaving 10 bases between them. This CDR3 has 13 amino acids. This table comes from immunoSEQ multiplex PCR, and its TCRdb copy is limited to in-frame clones, with some not included. The data show under 250,000 clones, 85% to 95% seen once. This TCR derives from an adult in good health. The V and J genes are TRBV7-9 and TRBJ1-2, with D possibly TRBD1 on 5 matching bases. This material consisted of peripheral blood, taken on day 0 of MenACWY control vaccination. The CDR3 reads CASSSGEVYGYTF. CDR3 bases: TGTGCCAGCAGCTCGGGGGAGGTCTATGGCTACACCTTC.